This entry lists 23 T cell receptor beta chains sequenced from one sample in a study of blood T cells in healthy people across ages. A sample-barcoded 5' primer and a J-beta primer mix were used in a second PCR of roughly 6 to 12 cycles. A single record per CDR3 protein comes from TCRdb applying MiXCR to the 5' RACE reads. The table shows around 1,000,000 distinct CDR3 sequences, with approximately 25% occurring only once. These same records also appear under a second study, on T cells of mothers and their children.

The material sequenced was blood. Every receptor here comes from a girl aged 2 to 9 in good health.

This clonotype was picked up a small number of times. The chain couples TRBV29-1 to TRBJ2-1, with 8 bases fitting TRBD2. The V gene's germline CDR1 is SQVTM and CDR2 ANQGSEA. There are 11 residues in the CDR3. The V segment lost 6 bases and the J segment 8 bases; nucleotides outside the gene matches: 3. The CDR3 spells CSVREGYEQFF. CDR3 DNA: TGCAGCGTACGGGAGGGTTATGAGCAGTTCTTC.

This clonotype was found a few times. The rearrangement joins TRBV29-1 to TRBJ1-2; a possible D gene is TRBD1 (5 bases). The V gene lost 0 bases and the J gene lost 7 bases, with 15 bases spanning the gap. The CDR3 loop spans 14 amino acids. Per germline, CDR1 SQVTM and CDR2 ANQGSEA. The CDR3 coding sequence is TGCAGCGTTGAAGATCTTGGGGCAGGCAGTGGCTACACCTTC. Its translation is CSVEDLGAGSGYTF.

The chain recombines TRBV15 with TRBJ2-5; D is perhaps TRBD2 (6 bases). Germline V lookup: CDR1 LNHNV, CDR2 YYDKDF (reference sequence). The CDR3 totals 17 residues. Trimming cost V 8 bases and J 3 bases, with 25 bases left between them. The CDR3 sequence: CATESARASARKETQYF. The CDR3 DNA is TGTGCCACCGAGAGTGCCAGAGCTAGCGCCAGGAAAGAGACCCAGTACTTC.

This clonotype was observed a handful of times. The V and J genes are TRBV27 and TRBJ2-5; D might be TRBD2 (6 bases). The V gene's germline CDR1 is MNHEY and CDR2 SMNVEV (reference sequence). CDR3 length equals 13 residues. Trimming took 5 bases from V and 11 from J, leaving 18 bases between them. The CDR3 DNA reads TGTGCCAGCAGTAGACCATACGGGGGAGAGCAGTACTTC. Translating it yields CASSRPYGGEQYF.

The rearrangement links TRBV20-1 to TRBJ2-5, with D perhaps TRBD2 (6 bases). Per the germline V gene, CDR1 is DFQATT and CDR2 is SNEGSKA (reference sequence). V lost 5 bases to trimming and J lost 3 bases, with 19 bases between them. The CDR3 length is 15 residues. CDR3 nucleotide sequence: TGCAGTGCTCGACCCGGTAGATGGGGGGAAGAGACCCAGTACTTC. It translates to CSARPGRWGEETQYF.

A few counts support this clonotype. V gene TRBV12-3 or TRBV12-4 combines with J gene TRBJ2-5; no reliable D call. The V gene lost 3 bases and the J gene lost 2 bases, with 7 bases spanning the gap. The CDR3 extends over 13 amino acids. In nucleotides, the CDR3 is TGTGCCAGCAGTTTCGTTGCACAAGAGACCCAGTACTTC. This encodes CASSFVAQETQYF.

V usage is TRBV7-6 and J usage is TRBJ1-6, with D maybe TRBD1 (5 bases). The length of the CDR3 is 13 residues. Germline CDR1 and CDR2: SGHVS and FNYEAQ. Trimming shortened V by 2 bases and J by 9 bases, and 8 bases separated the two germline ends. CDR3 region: CASSLRQFSPLHF. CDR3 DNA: TGTGCCAGCAGCTTACGACAGTTTTCACCCCTCCACTTT.

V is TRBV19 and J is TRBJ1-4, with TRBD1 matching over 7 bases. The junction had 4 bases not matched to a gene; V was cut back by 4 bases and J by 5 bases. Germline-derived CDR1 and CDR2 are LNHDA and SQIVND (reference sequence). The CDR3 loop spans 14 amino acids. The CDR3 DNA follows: TGTGCCAGTAGTAGGGGACAGACGAATGAAAAACTGTTTTTT. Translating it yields CASSRGQTNEKLFF.

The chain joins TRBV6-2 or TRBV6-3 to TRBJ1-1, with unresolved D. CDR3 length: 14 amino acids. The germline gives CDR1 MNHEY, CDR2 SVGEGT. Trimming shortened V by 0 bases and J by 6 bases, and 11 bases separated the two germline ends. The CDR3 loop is CASSYSGPVSEAFF. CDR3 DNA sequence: TGTGCCAGCAGTTACTCGGGTCCGGTCTCTGAAGCTTTCTTT.

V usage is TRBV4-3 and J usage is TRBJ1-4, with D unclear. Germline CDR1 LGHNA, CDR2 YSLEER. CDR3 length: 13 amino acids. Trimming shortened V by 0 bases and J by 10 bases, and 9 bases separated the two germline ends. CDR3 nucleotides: TGCGCCAGCAGCCAAGATAGGAATCGAAAACTGTTTTTT. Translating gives CASSQDRNRKLFF.

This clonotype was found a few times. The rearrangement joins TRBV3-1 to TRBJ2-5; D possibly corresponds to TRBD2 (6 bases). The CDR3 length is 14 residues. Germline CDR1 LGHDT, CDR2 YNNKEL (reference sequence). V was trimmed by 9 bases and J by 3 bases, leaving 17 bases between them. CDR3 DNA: TGTGCCAGTGCTCTGTGGGACTTGGAAGAGACCCAGTACTTC. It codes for CASALWDLEETQYF.

CDR3 nucleotide sequence: TGTGCCAGCTCACCCCAAGACACAGATACGCAGTATTTT. Protein: CASSPQDTDTQYF. The rearrangement joins TRBV18 to TRBJ2-3, with no clear D. CDR1 KGHSH and CDR2 LQKENI come from the germline V gene. The CDR3 extends over 13 amino acids. Trimming removed 3 bases from V and 2 bases from J, with 6 bases in between.

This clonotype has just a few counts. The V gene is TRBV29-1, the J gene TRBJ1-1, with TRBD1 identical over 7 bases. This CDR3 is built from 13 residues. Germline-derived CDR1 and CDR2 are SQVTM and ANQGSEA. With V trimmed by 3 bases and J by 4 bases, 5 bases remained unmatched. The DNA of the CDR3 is TGCAGCGTTGATGACCCAGGGGGCACTGAAGCTTTCTTT. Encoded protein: CSVDDPGGTEAFF.

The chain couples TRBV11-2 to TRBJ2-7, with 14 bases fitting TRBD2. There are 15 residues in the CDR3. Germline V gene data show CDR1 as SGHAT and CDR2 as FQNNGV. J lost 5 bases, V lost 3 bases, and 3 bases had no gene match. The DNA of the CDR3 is TGTGCCAGCAGCTTTCCGGGACTAGCGGGAGACGAGCAGTACTTC. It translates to CASSFPGLAGDEQYF.

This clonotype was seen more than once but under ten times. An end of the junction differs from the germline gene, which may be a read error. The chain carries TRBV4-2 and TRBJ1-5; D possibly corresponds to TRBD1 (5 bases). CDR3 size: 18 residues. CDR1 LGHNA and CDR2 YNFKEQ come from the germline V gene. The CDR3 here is CASSQVIRADEGRQPQHF. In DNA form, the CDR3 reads TGTGCCAGCAGTCAAGTAATCCGTGCGGATGAGGGGAGACAGCCCCAGCATTTT.

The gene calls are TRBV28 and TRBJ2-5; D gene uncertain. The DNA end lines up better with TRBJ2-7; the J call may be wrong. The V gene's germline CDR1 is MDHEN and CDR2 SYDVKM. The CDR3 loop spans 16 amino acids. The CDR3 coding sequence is TGTGCCAGCAGTTTGGGATTGTCGCAGTTTCGCTACGAGCAGTACTTC. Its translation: CASSLGLSQFRYEQYF.

The CDR3 DNA reads as TGTGCCAGCAGTTACCAGGGGGCATACTATGGCTACACCTTC. Translation gives CASSYQGAYYGYTF. The chain carries TRBV6-2 or TRBV6-3 and TRBJ1-2; 8 positions agree with TRBD1. Germline lookup yields CDR1 MNHEY and CDR2 SVGEGT. The CDR3 contains 14 residues. Trimming took 2 bases from V and 3 from J; bases not matched to a gene: 2.

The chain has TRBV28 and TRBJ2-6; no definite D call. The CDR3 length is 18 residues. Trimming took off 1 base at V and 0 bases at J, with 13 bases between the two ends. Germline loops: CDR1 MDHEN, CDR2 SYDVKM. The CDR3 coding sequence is TGTGCCAGCAGTTTATCAGGCAGTCAAGTCTCTGGGGCCAACGTCCTGACTTTC. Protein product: CASSLSGSQVSGANVLTF. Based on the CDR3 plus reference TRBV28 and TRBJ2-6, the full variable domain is DVKVTQSSRYLVKRTGEKVFLECVQDMDHENMFWYRQDPGLGLRLIYFSYDVKMKEKGDIPEGYSVSREKKERFSLILESASTNQTSMYLCASSLSGSQVSGANVLTFGAGSRLTVL.

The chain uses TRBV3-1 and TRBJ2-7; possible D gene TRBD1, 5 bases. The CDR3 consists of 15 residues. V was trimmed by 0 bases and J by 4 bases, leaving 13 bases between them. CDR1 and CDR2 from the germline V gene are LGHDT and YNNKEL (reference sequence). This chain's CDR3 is CASSQEDSGGYEQYF. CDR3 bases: TGTGCCAGCAGCCAAGAAGACAGTGGCGGATACGAGCAGTACTTC.

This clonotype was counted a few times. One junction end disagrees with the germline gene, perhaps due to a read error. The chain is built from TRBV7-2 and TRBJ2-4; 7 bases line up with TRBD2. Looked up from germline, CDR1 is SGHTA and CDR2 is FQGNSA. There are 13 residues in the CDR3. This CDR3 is CACSGTIQNIQYF. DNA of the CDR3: TGTGCCTGCAGCGGGACTATTCAAAACATTCAGTACTTC.

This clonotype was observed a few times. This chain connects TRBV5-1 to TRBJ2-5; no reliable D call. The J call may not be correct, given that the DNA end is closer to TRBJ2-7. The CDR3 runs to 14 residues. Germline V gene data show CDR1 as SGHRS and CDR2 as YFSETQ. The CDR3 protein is CASSLVAVGYEQYF. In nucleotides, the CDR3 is TGCGCCAGCAGCTTGGTTGCGGTCGGCTACGAGCAGTACTTC.

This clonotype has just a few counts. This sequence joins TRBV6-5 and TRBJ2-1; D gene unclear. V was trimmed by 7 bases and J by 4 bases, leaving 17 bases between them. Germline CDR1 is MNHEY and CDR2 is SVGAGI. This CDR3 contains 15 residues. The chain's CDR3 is CASNSRAGIYNEQFF. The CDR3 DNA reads TGTGCCAGCAACTCCCGGGCAGGTATTTACAATGAGCAGTTCTTC.

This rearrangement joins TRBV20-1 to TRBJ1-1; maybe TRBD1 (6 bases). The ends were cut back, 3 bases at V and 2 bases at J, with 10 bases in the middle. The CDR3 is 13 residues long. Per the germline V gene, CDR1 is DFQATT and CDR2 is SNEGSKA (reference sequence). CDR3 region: CSASRGANTEAFF. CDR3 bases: TGCAGTGCTAGTCGGGGGGCTAACACTGAAGCTTTCTTT.